This T cell receptor (beta chain) was profiled in a study of T cells in localized non-small cell lung cancer. V gave up 6 bases and J gave up 5 bases; unmatched junction bases: 9. CDR1 is MNHEY, CDR2 SVGAGI, per germline. The CDR3 totals 14 residues. Notes on this clone: The target antigen is unknown.

Study-level results: Adjacent lung tissue had a median about 60 of the top 100 clones found in the tumor. Analysis by sequencing included only one tumor region, so heterogeneity remains possible. It was uninvolved adjacent lung that showed the highest T cell clonality, exceeding tumor. Higher T cell density in the blood was associated with longer overall survival, whereas higher adjacent-lung clonality associated with shorter survival.

Clones were sequenced by immunoSEQ multiplex PCR, and TCRdb holds only the in-frame ones, with some missing. The table has tens of thousands of clones, 75% to 85% seen once; the top ten hold 8% to 10%. The sequence was collected from an older female donor with stage I lung adenocarcinoma. Specimen: peripheral blood, collected before any cancer treatment. The V call is TRBV6-5, the J call TRBJ1-1, with TRBD1 matching over 7 bases. DNA of the CDR3: TGTGCCAGCAGCTCACTACAGGGGAGGACTGAAGCTTTCTTT. Encoded protein: CASSSLQGRTEAFF.